Given below is one T cell receptor beta chain in context. Its antigen target is currently unknown. The input lacks base qualities; no much larger clone sits a single base away. The data stem from a study of radiation and T cells in renal cell carcinoma (dated by TCRdb to 2020 to 2022). Turning to the overall study: In total, 50 to 60 samples underwent TCR beta sequencing: some 25 tumors plus 27 peripheral blood samples. The last blood draw occurred 4 weeks after radiation, at the same time as nephrectomy. Across all 50 or so samples, under 4,500,000 unique CDR3 nucleotide sequences, encoding roughly 2,600,000 unique CDR3 amino acid sequences, were identified. What the research found in general, with its limitations: Because pretreatment tumor biopsies were not available, the baseline intratumoral presence of clonotypes could not be determined. An increase in top tumor clonotypes in blood was observed from baseline to 2 weeks post-radiation, followed by contraction by 4 weeks, which was taken to suggest transient expansion of tumor-resident clones. Because the trial had a single-armed design, the trial could not examine how radiation dose or scheduling affected the TCR repertoire. Dynamics of the blood repertoire were not tracked past 4 weeks after treatment.

The immunoSEQ kit was used, according to the manufacturer's recommendations, to generate TCR beta libraries from genomic DNA. To prepare libraries, a first multiplex PCR with proprietary primers was run, followed by a second PCR that added unique barcodes, and a bead cleanup was done after each round. Each sample batch included a kit-provided positive control reaction and a negative control reaction. The final libraries underwent checking on an Agilent 4200 TapeStation D1000 ScreenTape, volumetric pooling, and quantification by qPCR. Sequencing was performed on an Illumina NextSeq500 with a MidOutput 150-cycle cartridge, and 156 Read1 and 15 Index1 cycles were run with kit custom primers. The pooled library was loaded at roughly 1 pM, with a 20% PhiX control spiked in. The study's processing was this. Vendor-processed data were analyzed in R, with a clonotype defined as all T cells sharing the same CDR3 nucleotide sequence. For clone abundance analyses, frequencies were normalized to the 10,000 most abundant clones per sample. Before analysis, public T cell clones were removed, and these numbered fewer than five per sample on average. Tumor-enriched clonotypes and baseline blood-enriched clonotypes were defined as those with an abundance difference of at least 32-fold between compartments. Clonotypes expanded or contracted between blood time points were identified with a beta-binomial differential abundance model. Tumor-blood repertoire similarity was measured with the Baroni-Urbani and Buser coefficient, and groups were compared using two-tailed Wilcoxon tests in R. Not all clones reach the TCRdb copy of this immuneACCESS table, which keeps in-frame sequences only. Checked studies attribute under half of the gap to unresolved V genes and leave the rest unexplained. V, J and clone size derive from that table, while D and trimming were established from the DNA sequence. This sample gives about 77,000 clones in total; 83% of them show up just once. The leading ten clones occupy over 2% of the sample.

In the paper's terms, the time point label means: blood 4 weeks post-SBRT, at nephrectomy. Interpreted using the paper, the treatment or condition label stands for: 15 Gy SBRT to primary tumor, nephrectomy 4 weeks later. The samples were obtained from a clinical trial, where primary renal cell carcinomas were treated with 15 Gy stereotactic body radiation therapy and then removed by nephrectomy 4 weeks afterward. To track tumor-enriched clonotypes, serial peripheral blood was sampled from radiation-treated patients at baseline and at 2 weeks and 4 weeks after SBRT. Renal cell carcinoma with clear cell pathology was present in all patients. Genomic DNA for TCR sequencing was prepared using the QIAamp DNA Blood Mini Kit (Qiagen). Only samples passing all quality control checks were included in the analyses. The CDR1 and CDR2 encoded by the germline V gene are LGHNA and YNFKEQ. CDR3 length: 13 amino acids, cysteine to phenylalanine. Only CDR3 DNA remains: 39 bases, in frame from the first base. Cut back by 4 bases and 6 bases, the V and J ends lie 13 bases apart.

The sequence was obtained from a woman between 55 and 75 years old with renal cell carcinoma. The chain is assembled from TRBV4-2 and TRBJ2-7; the D segment could be TRBD1, given 5 matching bases. This material consisted of blood, taken from a patient whose treatment included radiotherapy and nephrectomy. The bases read TGTGCCAGCAGCCCTGACAGTTCTCCCGAGCAGTACTTC. Translated, it gives CASSPDSSPEQYF.